This passage covers 21 T cell receptor beta chains from one sample sequenced in a study of ipilimumab plus nivolumab after autologous stem cell transplantation. Clones were sequenced by immunoSEQ multiplex PCR, and TCRdb holds only the in-frame ones, with some missing. The sample includes over 75,000 clones, around 80% of them seen just once. Sequencing used PBMCs, obtained in a trial of ipilimumab plus nivolumab as post-transplant consolidation. These receptor sequences come from a male donor with diffuse large B-cell lymphoma.

This rearrangement joins TRBV5-1 to TRBJ2-3; 9 bases are a match to TRBD1. The CDR3 has 16 amino acids. Trimming at V came to 4 bases and at J to 0 bases, leaving 6 bases not matched to a gene. The germline V gene encodes CDR1 SGHRS and CDR2 YFSETQ. CDR3 coding DNA: TGCGCCAGCAGCGCTACAGGGGGCAGCAGCACAGATACGCAGTATTTT. It translates to CASSATGGSSTDTQYF.

V is TRBV7-9 and J is TRBJ2-1; 9 positions agree with TRBD2. V was pared by 2 bases and J by 9 bases, with 8 bases of the junction left unmatched. The CDR3 is 15 amino acids. Germline V lookup: CDR1 SEHNR, CDR2 FQNEAQ (reference sequence). The CDR3 coding sequence is TGTGCCAGCAGCTTACTAGCGGGGACCTCCGGTGAGCAGTTCTTC. Amino acids: CASSLLAGTSGEQFF.

The J gene is TRBJ2-2, the V gene TRBV9; TRBD1 aligns across 8 bases. Trimming cost V 9 bases and J 5 bases; bases outside gene matches: 12. The CDR3 extends over 15 amino acids. From germline, CDR1 is SGDLS and CDR2 YYNGEE. This CDR3 reads CATSPQGAGTGELFF. The CDR3 coding sequence is TGTGCCACCTCCCCCCAGGGGGCCGGGACCGGGGAGCTGTTTTTT.

This sequence joins TRBV19 and TRBJ1-5; D is possibly TRBD1 (5 bases). The V gene lost 5 bases and the J gene lost 7 bases, with 12 bases spanning the gap. Per germline, CDR1 LNHDA and CDR2 SQIVND (reference sequence). The CDR3 has 13 residues. The CDR3 sequence: CASSVIQVQPQHF. The CDR3 region has the DNA TGTGCCAGTAGTGTAATACAGGTCCAGCCCCAGCATTTT.

Concerning this clone: A junction boundary mismatches the germline segment, possibly from a read error. V and J are TRBV4-1 and TRBJ2-2; 10 nucleotides align to TRBD1. The CDR3 totals 16 residues. The V gene's germline CDR1 is MGHRA and CDR2 YSYEKL. This CDR3 is CASSHLGTGEHRGAVF. In DNA, the CDR3 is TGCGCCAGCAGCCACCTCGGGACAGGGGAACACCGGGGAGCTGTTTTT.

The rearrangement joins TRBV13 to TRBJ2-7; D gene unclear. Germline CDR1 PRHDT, CDR2 FYEKMQ (reference sequence). V was clipped by 5 bases and J by 0 bases, with 2 bases between them. The CDR3 contains 11 residues. CDR3 sequence reads: CASSLSYEQYF. The DNA of the CDR3 is TGTGCCAGCAGCCTCTCCTACGAGCAGTACTTC.

The V gene is TRBV7-2, the J gene TRBJ2-7; D possibly corresponds to TRBD1 (5 bases). Germline loops: CDR1 SGHTA, CDR2 FQGNSA. The V and J ends lost 1 base and 5 bases respectively, with 21 bases between them. CDR3 length equals 17 residues. The CDR3 sequence is CASSLGPGLRATDEQYF. The CDR3 DNA reads as TGTGCCAGCAGCTTAGGGCCAGGGTTACGGGCTACGGACGAGCAGTACTTC.

This clone was counted a single time. The chain recombines TRBV19 with TRBJ1-3; no reliable D call. Germline values: CDR1 LNHDA, CDR2 SQIVND (reference sequence). Trimming shortened V by 3 bases and J by 0 bases, and 12 bases separated the two germline ends. The CDR3 has 16 residues. In DNA, the CDR3 is TGTGCCAGTAGTATTCAGGCAGCCAACTCTGGAAACACCATATATTTT. It codes for CASSIQAANSGNTIYF.

The CDR3 region is CASSSGGQGAGNTIYF. CDR3 sequence (DNA): TGTGCCAGCAGTTCCGGAGGACAGGGTGCTGGAAACACCATATATTTT. This chain connects TRBV28 to TRBJ1-3; 8 bases align to TRBD1. Germline trimming cut 4 bases from V and 2 bases from J; bases unmatched to any gene: 7. The CDR3 has 16 amino acids. CDR1 and CDR2 from the germline V gene are MDHEN and SYDVKM.

The chain couples TRBV19 to TRBJ2-1; D remains unclear. The CDR3 sequence is 13 residues long. V was pared by 0 bases and J by 2 bases, with 2 bases between. The germline CDR1 and CDR2 sequences are LNHDA and SQIVND (reference sequence). CDR3 coding DNA: TGTGCCAGTAGTATAGACACCTACAATGAGCAGTTCTTC. Its translation: CASSIDTYNEQFF.

This chain uses TRBV15 with TRBJ2-7; D gene unclear. Germline CDR1 reads LNHNV; CDR2 reads YYDKDF (reference sequence). V lost 1 base, J lost 7 bases, and 14 bases lay in between. This CDR3 has 14 amino acids. The CDR3 nucleotides are TGTGCCACCAGCAGAGTCCGTACCCCTCGGGAGCAGTACTTC. Its protein is CATSRVRTPREQYF. The full variable domain, its missing parts supplied by reference TRBV15 and TRBJ2-7, is DAMVIQNPRYQVTQFGKPVTLSCSQTLNHNVMYWYQQKSSQAPKLLFHYYDKDFNNEADTPDNFQSRRPNTSFCFLDIRSPGLGDTAMYLCATSRVRTPREQYFGPGTRLTVT.

The chain uses TRBV7-2 and TRBJ1-6; TRBD1 might be the D (6 bases). CDR3 size: 14 residues. Germline V lookup: CDR1 SGHTA, CDR2 FQGNSA. Trimming pared 2 bases from V and 6 bases from J, leaving 8 bases between. CDR3 sequence (DNA): TGTGCCAGCAGCTTATTACAGGGTAATTCACCCCTCCACTTT. This codes for CASSLLQGNSPLHF.

V usage is TRBV18 and J usage is TRBJ1-3; 8 positions match TRBD1. The CDR3 contains 15 residues. CDR1 is KGHSH, CDR2 LQKENI, per germline. J lost 2 bases, V lost 5 bases, and 5 bases had no gene match. CDR3 in DNA: TGTGCCAGCTCAACCGGGACAGGCGCTGGAAACACCATATATTTT. Its translation is CASSTGTGAGNTIYF.

Concerning this clone: The identical CDR3 is also encoded by other nucleotide sequences in the sample. The CDR3 loop is CASSLGGGQETQYF. CDR3 DNA: TGCGCCAGCAGCTTGGGGGGGGGCCAGGAGACCCAGTACTTC. The V call is TRBV5-1, the J call TRBJ2-5; TRBD2 is a possible D gene (7 bases). V was clipped by 0 bases and J by 5 bases, with 11 bases between them. The CDR3 runs 14 residues. The V gene's germline CDR1 is SGHRS and CDR2 YFSETQ.

The V and J genes are TRBV9 and TRBJ1-3, with no clear D. The germline V gene encodes CDR1 SGDLS and CDR2 YYNGEE. This CDR3 region has 15 residues. V lost 0 bases and J 0 bases, leaving 7 bases between the germline ends. CDR3 nucleotides: TGTGCCAGCAGCGTAGGTTCAGGCTCTGGAAACACCATATATTTT. Residues: CASSVGSGSGNTIYF.

This chain joins TRBV18 and TRBJ1-2; possible D gene TRBD1, 5 bases. The CDR3 is 14 residues long. V was pared by 2 bases and J by 4 bases, with 11 bases between. Looked up from germline, CDR1 is KGHSH and CDR2 is LQKENI. CDR3 amino acids: CASSPSRESYGYTF. The CDR3 bases are TGTGCCAGCTCACCAAGCAGGGAAAGCTATGGCTACACCTTC.

This chain joins TRBV6-1 and TRBJ2-7; no reliable D call. Germline CDR1 is MNHNS and CDR2 is SASEGT. Trimming shortened V by 2 bases and J by 3 bases, and 8 bases separated the two germline ends. This CDR3 is built from 13 residues. Written as DNA, the CDR3 is TGTGCCAGCAGTGAAATTGGAATCTACGAGCAGTACTTC. It encodes CASSEIGIYEQYF.

J is TRBJ2-1 and V is TRBV10-3; possibly TRBD2 for D (6 bases). This CDR3 contains 12 residues. V was cut by 2 bases and J by 7 bases, with 6 bases left in between. Germline lookup yields CDR1 ENHRY and CDR2 SYGVKD. The CDR3 reads CAISEGGNEQFF. The CDR3 DNA sequence: TGTGCCATCAGTGAGGGAGGGAATGAGCAGTTCTTC.

This clone came up once. This CDR3 reads CASSSGTGGLDEQYF. The CDR3 nucleotides are TGCGCCAGCAGCTCCGGGACAGGGGGCTTGGACGAGCAGTACTTC. The chain is built from TRBV5-1 and TRBJ2-7, with TRBD1 matching over 12 bases. The CDR3 consists of 15 residues. Trimming removed 3 bases from V and 5 bases from J; junction bases left unmatched: 6. Germline-derived CDR1 and CDR2 are SGHRS and YFSETQ.

CDR3: CASSGGSLQETQYF. DNA for the CDR3: TGTGCCAGCAGCGGGGGCTCCCTCCAAGAGACCCAGTACTTC. This rearrangement joins TRBV9 to TRBJ2-5; a possible D gene is TRBD1 (5 bases). Germline V gene lookup returns CDR1 SGDLS and CDR2 YYNGEE. V dropped 3 bases and J dropped 1 base, with 10 bases sitting between them. CDR3 length: 14 residues.

The chain couples TRBV5-3 to TRBJ2-3, with D unclear. TRBV5-3 is an open reading frame, and its role is uncertain. The germline V and J ends were trimmed by 2 bases and 0 bases, with 22 bases remaining between them. The CDR3 has 19 residues. CDR3 coding DNA: TGTGCCAGAAGCTTCTCCCGACACCGACATGGCTCTAGCACAGATACGCAGTATTTT. Encoded protein: CARSFSRHRHGSSTDTQYF.